This T cell receptor (beta chain) appears in the sequencing data of a study of PD-L1 blockade in urothelial cancer. The CDR3 has 13 residues. The germline gives CDR1 KGHSH, CDR2 LQKENI. V lost 10 bases, J lost 6 bases, and 18 bases lay in between. Only in-frame clones appear in the TCRdb table, and some are missing; sequencing was by immunoSEQ multiplex PCR. Seen here are about 74,000 clones, approximately 87% observed once, and the top ten hold 3.5% to 5%. The time point here: pretreatment peripheral blood. The sequencing used PBMCs, collected around atezolizumab (anti-PD-L1) treatment. The clonotype originates from a man between 65 and 85 years old with urothelial cancer. The J gene is TRBJ1-2, the V gene TRBV18; D possibly corresponds to TRBD1 (6 bases). The CDR3 DNA follows: TGTGCCACATCACCCCGGCCAGGGGATGGCTACACCTTC. It codes for CATSPRPGDGYTF.